This T cell receptor (beta chain) originates from a study of shared clonotypes between healthy human individuals. Assay used: immunoSEQ multiplex PCR; TCRdb lists only in-frame clones, some missing. Found here are 2 million to 2.5 million clones, approximately 94% of them singletons; the top ten hold more than 0.1%. Germline V gene sequence: CDR1 SEHNR, CDR2 FQNEAQ (reference sequence). The CDR3 runs 12 residues. Between the trimmed V and J ends, which lost 5 bases and 11 bases, there was a span of 15 bases. From CD4+ cells came CD45RA+ naive and CD45RA-negative memory subsets. This clone came up a few times.

The chain uses TRBV7-9 and TRBJ1-1; D not resolved. The TCR was taken from a young man in good health. Sample: naive CD4+ T cells sorted from blood. Described subset: CD45RA+ positively selected. In nucleotides, the CDR3 is TGTGCCAGCAGCGTAGTGGGATTAGGGGCTTTCTTT. Protein: CASSVVGLGAFF.